What follows are 11 T cell receptor beta chains derived from one specimen sequenced in a study of early T cells in non-severe SARS-CoV-2 infection. Using its own MiXCR run on the 5' RACE reads, TCRdb lists one record per CDR3 protein. The repertoire holds 55,000 to 65,000 distinct CDR3 sequences, with 8.9% as singletons. Source material: whole blood. All receptors come from an adult who was a healthcare worker with PCR-confirmed SARS-CoV-2 infection or an uninfected control (not recorded which).

This clonotype was recorded many times. The chain combines TRBV7-9 with TRBJ2-1, with D possibly being TRBD2 (6 bases). Between the trimmed V and J ends, which lost 3 bases and 7 bases, there was a span of 16 bases. The CDR3 loop spans 15 amino acids. Germline CDR1 reads SEHNR; CDR2 reads FQNEAQ (reference sequence). Here the CDR3 reads CASSLSDGRENEQFF. The CDR3 nucleotides read TGTGCCAGCAGCTTGAGTGACGGGAGAGAGAATGAGCAGTTCTTC.

This clonotype was counted between two and nine times. The gene calls are TRBV4-3 and TRBJ2-7; TRBD1 or TRBD2 may be the D gene (6 bases each). CDR3 size: 15 residues. The V gene's germline CDR1 is LGHNA and CDR2 YSLEER. Between the trimmed V and J ends, which lost 0 bases and 4 bases, there was a span of 13 bases. The CDR3 DNA follows: TGCGCCAGCAGCCAAGAGTCTTCGGGGGCGTACGAGCAGTACTTC. Protein sequence: CASSQESSGAYEQYF.

The sample holds many counts of this clonotype. The V call is TRBV5-1, the J call TRBJ2-1, with 12 nucleotides matching TRBD2. The junction had 1 base not matched to a gene; V was cut back by 2 bases and J by 4 bases. Germline CDR1 SGHRS, CDR2 YFSETQ. The CDR3 totals 15 residues. CDR3 nucleotide sequence: TGCGCCAGCAGCTTCGGACTAGCGGGATACAATGAGCAGTTCTTC. This codes for CASSFGLAGYNEQFF.

This clonotype was picked up many times. This chain uses TRBV6-2 or TRBV6-3 with TRBJ2-5; D gene ambiguous. Germline lookup yields CDR1 MNHEY and CDR2 SVGEGT. The V end was cut by 1 base, the J end by 1 base, with 7 bases between. The CDR3 loop spans 14 amino acids. The CDR3 DNA sequence: TGTGCCAGCAGTTACTGGGGTTTCCAAGAGACCCAGTACTTC. Protein: CASSYWGFQETQYF.

This clonotype was observed a few times. The chain couples TRBV5-1 to TRBJ1-2; TRBD1 aligns across 7 bases. With V trimmed by 5 bases and J by 3 bases, 7 bases remained unmatched. The CDR3 has 14 amino acids. Germline CDR1 SGHRS, CDR2 YFSETQ. The CDR3 loop reads CASSRIGGHYGYTF. DNA of the CDR3: TGCGCCAGCAGTCGCATAGGGGGCCACTATGGCTACACCTTC.

This clonotype came up many times. The chain recombines TRBV23-1 with TRBJ2-7, with 8 bases fitting TRBD1. TRBV23-1 falls under the ORF class, with uncertain function. The CDR3 extends over 17 amino acids. Trimming took 4 bases from V and 1 from J; bases not matched to a gene: 12. The CDR3 protein is CASSPKLRGQVSYEQYF. DNA for the CDR3: TGCGCCAGCAGTCCCAAACTTAGGGGACAGGTGTCCTACGAGCAGTACTTC.

In this sample, this clonotype turned up a few times. The chain is built from TRBV30 and TRBJ2-5; the D is unclear. The CDR3 consists of 12 residues. V was cut by 1 base and J by 4 bases, with 7 bases left in between. Germline-derived CDR1 and CDR2 are GTSNPN and SVGIG (reference sequence). The CDR3 DNA reads as TGTGCCTGGAGTGCCGGGCGAGAGACCCAGTACTTC. Translating gives CAWSAGRETQYF.

This clonotype was seen a handful of times. The chain is built from TRBV6-5 and TRBJ1-6, with unresolved D. With 2 bases removed from V and 9 bases from J, the gap between germline ends came to 14 bases. Looked up from germline, CDR1 is MNHEY and CDR2 is SVGAGI. This CDR3 contains 15 residues. CDR3 protein: CASSYDSASGSPLHF. CDR3 DNA: TGTGCCAGCAGTTACGATTCTGCCTCGGGTTCACCCCTCCACTTT.

This rearrangement joins TRBV4-1 to TRBJ2-3; no firm D call. The germline CDR1 and CDR2 sequences are MGHRA and YSYEKL. V was pared by 0 bases and J by 4 bases, with 5 bases between. The CDR3 runs 13 residues. In DNA, the CDR3 is TGCGCCAGCAGCCAAGAAAGGGCAGATACGCAGTATTTT. It is translated as CASSQERADTQYF.

This clonotype was seen many times. The chain recombines TRBV6-2 or TRBV6-3 with TRBJ2-1; TRBD2 matches at 13 bases. Germline assignment: CDR1 MNHEY and CDR2 SVGEGT. Trimming took 6 bases from V and 2 from J; bases not matched to a gene: 16. This CDR3 is 20 amino acids long. The DNA for the CDR3 is TGTGCCAGCAGCGCGGCCGGACTAGCGGGAGCATGGGGCACCTACAATGAGCAGTTCTTC. It is translated as CASSAAGLAGAWGTYNEQFF.

This clonotype occurred many times. The chain links TRBV7-2 to TRBJ1-1, with D tentatively TRBD1 (5 bases). Per the germline V gene, CDR1 is SGHTA and CDR2 is FQGNSA. This CDR3 is built from 13 residues. The V gene lost 2 bases and the J gene lost 4 bases, with 8 bases spanning the gap. In nucleotides, the CDR3 is TGTGCCAGCAGCTTACATGGGGGCACTGAAGCTTTCTTT. Protein product: CASSLHGGTEAFF.